These T cell receptor beta chains were read from a single sample in a study of T cells in Graves' hyperthyroidism and ophthalmopathy. TCRdb reprocessed the multiplex PCR reads via MiXCR and lists one record per CDR3 protein. Of about 380,000 distinct CDR3 sequences in the sample, approximately 18% were seen once. What was sequenced was blood. Receptor source: a man aged 18 to 35 with Graves' ophthalmopathy. CDR3s include the opening cysteine and the closing phenylalanine or tryptophan.

cdr3_length,v_call,j_call,cdr3_aa
16,TRBV28,TRBJ2-2,CASSLAHGGAHGELFF
15,TRBV4-1,TRBJ2-5,CASSQGGTVSETQYF
14,TRBV9,TRBJ1-2,CASRGQGALGGYTF
15,TRBV27,TRBJ1-5,CASSLSGQINQPQHF
16,TRBV5-1,TRBJ2-6,CASSLDGVSGANVLTF
17,TRBV15,TRBJ1-4,CATSSQGQGPTNEKLFF
15,TRBV27,TRBJ2-5,CASTFSGGAVETQYF
14,TRBV3-1,TRBJ1-1,CASSQARDYTEAFF
14,TRBV18,TRBJ2-5,CASSPQLDQETQYF
14,TRBV20-1,TRBJ1-2,CSASQGGGNYGYTF
14,TRBV12-3/TRBV12-4,TRBJ1-1,CASSLRQQNTEAFF
14,TRBV6-2/TRBV6-3,TRBJ2-7,CASSTRAGTHEQYF
15,TRBV6-1,TRBJ2-7,CASSERDRVSYEQYF
16,TRBV27,TRBJ2-7,CASSLLRTGRPYEQYF
15,TRBV5-1,TRBJ1-2,CASSLVGTASNGYTF
14,TRBV9,TRBJ2-1,CASSPKSSYNEQFF
15,TRBV2,TRBJ2-3,CASSVGGGAGDTQYF
14,TRBV20-1,TRBJ2-5,CSASALGGGEIQYF
15,TRBV5-1,TRBJ2-1,CASSFHVAGGNEQFF
16,TRBV12-3/TRBV12-4,TRBJ1-2,CASSWGPGQGGSGYTF
13,TRBV4-1,TRBJ1-1,CASRSEGATEAFF
15,TRBV7-9,TRBJ1-5,CASSLLGNSNQPQHF
14,TRBV5-1,TRBJ2-3,CASSAGSYTDTQYF
15,TRBV6-1,TRBJ2-5,CASSATMDRGETQYF
15,TRBV27,TRBJ1-5,CASRVGAGSNQPQHF
14,TRBV6-1,TRBJ1-6,CASSRDTHNSPLHF
17,TRBV4-2,TRBJ2-3,CASSRGTSGGAGDTQYF
13,TRBV2,TRBJ1-4,CASSVGIRGLLFF
16,TRBV9,TRBJ2-3,CASSVGLESSTDTQYF
15,TRBV15,TRBJ1-5,CATSRDLAANQPQHF
15,TRBV5-4,TRBJ2-3,CASSYRGEGSDTQYF
16,TRBV27,TRBJ1-3,CASSLYGTGAGNTIYF
14,TRBV11-2,TRBJ1-1,CASSLGHLNTEAFF
16,TRBV11-2,TRBJ2-7,CASSLSGPGGYYEQYF
15,TRBV5-6,TRBJ2-5,CASSMGQGPGETQYF
15,TRBV3-1,TRBJ1-4,CASSQGPLSNEKLFF
13,TRBV7-6,TRBJ1-4,CASSAEINEKLFF